The 18 T cell receptor beta chains below were found in one sample sequenced in a study of T-cell memory formation after mild COVID-19. TCRdb independently ran MiXCR on the 5' RACE reads; one entry per CDR3 protein. In the table there are around 530,000 distinct CDR3 sequences, about 20% of which are singletons. Sequencing was performed on PBMCs or a T cell subset sorted from them (not recorded which). These TCRs come from an adult woman who had mild COVID-19 (a few samples of this study predate the infection). Cell type and time point are not known.

DNA of the CDR3: TGTGCCAGCAGCGTACAGGGGGCGTCGAACTATGGCTACACCTTC. Translating it yields CASSVQGASNYGYTF. The rearrangement links TRBV7-2 to TRBJ1-2; 9 bases are shared with TRBD1. The CDR3 is 15 residues long. With V trimmed by 5 bases and J by 2 bases, 6 bases remained unmatched. Germline CDR1 and CDR2: SGHTA and FQGNSA.

The table lists this clonotype with many counts. V is TRBV5-4 and J is TRBJ2-5; D gene ambiguous. V lost 2 bases to trimming and J lost 3 bases, with 8 bases between them. The CDR3 consists of 13 residues. Germline CDR1 is SGHNT and CDR2 is YYREEE (reference sequence). The CDR3 DNA reads as TGTGCCAGCAGCTTTTGGGCAGAAGAGACCCAGTACTTC. Protein product: CASSFWAEETQYF.

CDR3 amino acids: CASSLVGRSYNEQFF. CDR3 in DNA: TGTGCCAGCAGCTTGGTCGGGCGCTCCTACAATGAGCAGTTCTTC. The chain is built from TRBV5-4 and TRBJ2-1; D is unclear. This CDR3 comprises 15 residues. The germline V gene encodes CDR1 SGHNT and CDR2 YYREEE (reference sequence). Between the trimmed V and J ends, which lost 0 bases and 0 bases, there was a span of 7 bases.

This clonotype was observed a few times. This rearrangement joins TRBV6-1 to TRBJ1-1; D gene uncertain. The CDR3 is 15 residues long. The V gene lost 5 bases and the J gene lost 2 bases, with 15 bases spanning the gap. Germline CDR1 MNHNS, CDR2 SASEGT. The CDR3 protein is CASSQEAGVNTEAFF. CDR3 in DNA: TGTGCCAGCAGTCAAGAAGCTGGGGTTAACACTGAAGCTTTCTTT.

The V and J genes are TRBV10-3 and TRBJ1-2; D remains ambiguous. The CDR3 sequence is 12 residues long. Germline values: CDR1 ENHRY, CDR2 SYGVKD. Trimming removed 6 bases at V and 6 bases at J, with 11 bases between. The CDR3 reads CAIRPKMDGYTF. CDR3 coding DNA: TGTGCCATCAGACCCAAGATGGATGGCTACACCTTC.

This clonotype was seen a few times. The genes are TRBV7-9 and TRBJ1-1, with a tentative D call TRBD1 (5 bases). Germline V gene sequence: CDR1 SEHNR, CDR2 FQNEAQ (reference sequence). With 4 bases removed from V and 3 bases from J, the gap between germline ends came to 15 bases. The CDR3 spans 15 residues. CDR3 nucleotides: TGTGCCAGCAGCTCCTATAGGGGCCGTGACACTGAAGCTTTCTTT. Its translation is CASSSYRGRDTEAFF. Supplemented by reference TRBV7-9 and TRBJ1-1, the full variable domain reads DTGVSQNPRHKITKRGQNVTFRCDPISEHNRLYWYRQTLGQGPEFLTYFQNEAQLEKSRLLSDRFSAERPKGSFSTLEIQRTEQGDSAMYLCASSSYRGRDTEAFFGQGTRLTVV.

This clonotype was observed many times. The genes are TRBV4-1 and TRBJ2-2; 9 nucleotides line up with TRBD1. Unmatched junction bases numbered 10, after V lost 4 bases and J lost 7 bases. From germline, CDR1 is MGHRA and CDR2 YSYEKL. The CDR3 runs to 16 residues. The CDR3 region is CASSLSDRGIGGELFF. The DNA for the CDR3 is TGCGCCAGCAGCCTCTCGGACAGGGGAATTGGCGGGGAGCTGTTTTTT.

The J gene is TRBJ2-2, the V gene TRBV7-8; no reliable D call. The CDR3 is 16 residues long. Trimming pared 2 bases from V and 0 bases from J, leaving 10 bases between. Germline loops: CDR1 SGHVS, CDR2 FQNEAQ. CDR3 loop: CASSLNSNANTGELFF. In DNA form, the CDR3 reads TGTGCCAGCAGCTTAAATTCAAACGCGAACACCGGGGAGCTGTTTTTT.

In this sample, this clonotype turned up a few times. This sequence joins TRBV9 and TRBJ1-1, with 10 positions matching TRBD1. The V and J ends lost 0 bases and 4 bases, in that order; junction bases with no gene match: 12. The CDR3 runs 18 residues. Germline V gene lookup returns CDR1 SGDLS and CDR2 YYNGEE. The CDR3 protein is CASSVVSTGGSGGTEAFF. The CDR3 region has the DNA TGTGCCAGCAGCGTAGTTTCGACAGGGGGCTCCGGGGGCACTGAAGCTTTCTTT.

This clonotype appeared once. This chain uses TRBV9 with TRBJ2-1; TRBD1 matches at 7 bases. CDR3 length: 15 amino acids. The J segment lost 5 bases and the V segment lost 3 bases, leaving 8 bases of the junction unmatched. Germline CDR1 and CDR2: SGDLS and YYNGEE. The CDR3 DNA reads as TGTGCCAGCAGCGCCGGGACAGACCCCGACAATGAGCAGTTCTTC. This codes for CASSAGTDPDNEQFF.

This chain uses TRBV20-1 with TRBJ1-5, with D maybe TRBD1 (5 bases). This CDR3 spans 17 amino acids. Germline V CDR1 and CDR2: DFQATT, SNEGSKA (reference sequence). The germline V and J ends were trimmed by 3 bases and 2 bases, with 20 bases remaining between them. The CDR3 loop reads CSASRGGPVGRNQPQHF. CDR3 nucleotide sequence: TGCAGTGCTAGTCGTGGGGGACCGGTAGGGCGCAATCAGCCCCAGCATTTT.

V gene TRBV4-2 combines with J gene TRBJ2-3; 7 bases align to TRBD2. In germline, CDR1 is LGHNA, CDR2 YNFKEQ. V lost 6 bases and J lost 4; bases outside the gene matches: 7. The CDR3 contains 14 residues. This CDR3 is CASSSAGRADTQYF. CDR3 bases: TGTGCCAGCAGTTCGGCAGGGAGGGCAGATACGCAGTATTTT.

This chain uses TRBV5-4 with TRBJ2-2; D is unresolved. The V end lost 4 bases, the J end lost 2 bases, and 9 bases lay between the germline ends. The CDR3 totals 14 residues. Germline assignment: CDR1 SGHNT and CDR2 YYREEE (reference sequence). CDR3 amino acids: CASSSINNTGELFF. The CDR3 coding sequence is TGTGCCAGCAGCAGTATAAACAACACCGGGGAGCTGTTTTTT.

The chain combines TRBV6-2 or TRBV6-3 with TRBJ2-1; 14 positions match TRBD2. The V gene end was trimmed by 4 bases and the J gene end by 2 bases; junction bases not matched to a gene: 7. From germline, CDR1 is MNHEY and CDR2 SVGEGT. The CDR3 is made up of 18 amino acids. This CDR3 is CASSSRTSGGPAYNEQFF. The CDR3 DNA reads TGTGCCAGCAGTTCTAGGACTAGCGGGGGGCCCGCCTACAATGAGCAGTTCTTC.

This chain connects TRBV7-8 to TRBJ1-2, with TRBD1 matching over 9 bases. Trimming removed 5 bases from V and 6 bases from J; junction bases left unmatched: 13. Germline values: CDR1 SGHVS, CDR2 FQNEAQ. The CDR3 covers 16 residues. The CDR3: CASSPWTGAARDGYTF. CDR3 DNA sequence: TGTGCCAGCAGCCCCTGGACAGGGGCTGCTCGGGATGGCTACACCTTC. The whole variable domain, remainder taken from reference TRBV7-8 and TRBJ1-2, is GAGVSQSPRYKVAKRGQDVALRCDPISGHVSLFWYQQALGQGPEFLTYFQNEAQLDKSGLPSDRFFAERPEGSVSTLKIQRTQQEDSAVYLCASSPWTGAARDGYTFGSGTRLTVV.

This clonotype was picked up a small number of times. V usage is TRBV9 and J usage is TRBJ2-1, with 8 nucleotides matching TRBD2. The CDR3 covers 15 residues. Trimming at V came to 5 bases and at J to 3 bases, leaving 7 bases not matched to a gene. Germline V gives CDR1 SGDLS, CDR2 YYNGEE. The chain's CDR3 is CASSPGLVFYNEQFF. The CDR3 bases are TGTGCCAGCAGTCCGGGACTAGTATTCTACAATGAGCAGTTCTTC. The full variable domain, with the rest looked up from reference TRBV9 and TRBJ2-1, is DSGVTQTPKHLITATGQRVTLRCSPRSGDLSVYWYQQSLDQGLQFLIQYYNGEERAKGNILERFSAQQFPDLHSELNLSSLELGDSALYFCASSPGLVFYNEQFFGPGTRLTVL.

J is TRBJ2-7 and V is TRBV27, with 7 bases that match TRBD1. Germline CDR1 is MNHEY and CDR2 is SMNVEV (reference sequence). This CDR3 comprises 16 residues. The V gene end was trimmed by 5 bases and the J gene end by 3 bases; junction bases not matched to a gene: 13. CDR3 residues: CASSLRGDRVRYEQYF. CDR3 in DNA: TGTGCCAGCAGTCTACGAGGCGACAGGGTCCGCTACGAGCAGTACTTC.

This chain joins TRBV5-1 and TRBJ2-1; 10 nucleotides align to TRBD2. The V segment lost 3 bases and the J segment 9 bases; nucleotides outside the gene matches: 9. Germline CDR1 reads SGHRS; CDR2 reads YFSETQ. This CDR3 contains 15 residues. Here the CDR3 reads CASSSPSGSGGEQFF. CDR3 DNA: TGCGCCAGCAGCTCTCCTAGCGGGAGCGGAGGTGAGCAGTTCTTC.